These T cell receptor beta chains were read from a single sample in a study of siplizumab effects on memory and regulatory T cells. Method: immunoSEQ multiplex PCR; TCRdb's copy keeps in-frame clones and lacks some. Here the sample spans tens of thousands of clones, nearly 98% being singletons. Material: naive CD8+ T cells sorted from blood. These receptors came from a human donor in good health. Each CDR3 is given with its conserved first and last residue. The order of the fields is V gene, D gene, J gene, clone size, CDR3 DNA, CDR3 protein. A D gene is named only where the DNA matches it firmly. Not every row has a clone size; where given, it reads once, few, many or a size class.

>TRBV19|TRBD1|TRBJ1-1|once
TGTGCCAGTAGTCCGCCCCCGGACAGGGTGAACACTGAAGCTTTCTTT
CASSPPPDRVNTEAFF
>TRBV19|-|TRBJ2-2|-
TGTGCCAGTAGTATCTGGGCGGTCACCGGGGAGCTGTTTTTT
CASSIWAVTGELFF
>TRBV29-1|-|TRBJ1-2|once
TGCAGCGTTGAAGGTTCGGCAGGGGCTTACTATGGCTACACCTTC
CSVEGSAGAYYGYTF
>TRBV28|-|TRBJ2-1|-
TGTGCCAGCAGAAGCGGCAATGAGCAGTTCTTC
CASRSGNEQFF
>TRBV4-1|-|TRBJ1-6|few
TGCGCCAGCAGCCAACATGAGGCTCTGAATTCACCCCTCCACTTT
CASSQHEALNSPLHF
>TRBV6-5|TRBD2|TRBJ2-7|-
TGTGCCAGCAGTTACCGCGGGGGTTTTTACGAGCAGTACTTC
CASSYRGGFYEQYF
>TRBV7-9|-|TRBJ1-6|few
TGTGCCAGCAGCTCTACAACCTTATCTAATTCACCCCTCCACTTT
CASSSTTLSNSPLHF
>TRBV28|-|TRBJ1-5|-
TGTGCCAGCAGTTTTGAGAGCGGACAGCCCCAGCATTTT
CASSFESGQPQHF
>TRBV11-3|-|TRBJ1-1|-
TGTGCCAGCAGCTGGGCGGTGAACACTGAAGCTTTCTTT
CASSWAVNTEAFF
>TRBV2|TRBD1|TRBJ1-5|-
TGTGCCAGCAGTGAACGGCAGGGGGAACTTCAGCCCCAGCATTTT
CASSERQGELQPQHF
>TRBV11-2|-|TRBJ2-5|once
TGTGCCAGCAGCTTATCAGCGGGAGAGACCCAGTACTTC
CASSLSAGETQYF
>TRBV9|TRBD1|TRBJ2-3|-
TGTGCCAGCAGCGCAGGGAGGACAGGGATGACAGATACGCAGTATTTT
CASSAGRTGMTDTQYF
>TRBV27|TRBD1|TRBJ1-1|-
TGTGCCAGCAGTATTACAGGGGACATGAACACTGAAGCTTTCTTT
CASSITGDMNTEAFF
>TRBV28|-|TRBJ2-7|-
TGTGCCAGCAGTTTTCCGGGCTACGAGCAGTACTTC
CASSFPGYEQYF
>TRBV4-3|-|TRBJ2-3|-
TGCGCCAGCAGGGACGGGGTGACAGATACGCAGTATTTT
CASRDGVTDTQYF
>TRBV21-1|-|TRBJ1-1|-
TGTGCCAGCAGCAAGGCAACTTCTCAGGGGACTGAAGCTTTCTTT
CASSKATSQGTEAFF
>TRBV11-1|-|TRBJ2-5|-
TGTGCCAGCAGCTTACCAGGGGTCGAGACCCAGTACTTC
CASSLPGVETQYF
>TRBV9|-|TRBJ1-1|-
TGTGCCAGCAGCGTAGAAAAGGGAAGGACAGCCGATACAGCTTTCTTT
CASSVEKGRTADTAFF
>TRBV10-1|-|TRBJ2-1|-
TGCGCCAGCAGTGAGAGTAGGGCCCCGCTTGGTGAGCAGTTCTTC
CASSESRAPLGEQFF
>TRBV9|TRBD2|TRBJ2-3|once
TGTGCCAGCAGCCACCGTCTAGCGGGGGGGCCAGATACGCAGTATTTT
CASSHRLAGGPDTQYF
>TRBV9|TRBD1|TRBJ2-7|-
TGTGCCAGCAGCCAATTCGGACAGGGGCCCGCCTACGAGCAGTACTTC
CASSQFGQGPAYEQYF
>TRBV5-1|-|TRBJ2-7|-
TGCGCCAGCAGCTTGTTCCAGAGCGAGCAGTACTTC
CASSLFQSEQYF
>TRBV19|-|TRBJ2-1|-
TGTGCCAGTAGACCTCGGCCGGGGGATGAGCAGTTCTTC
CASRPRPGDEQFF
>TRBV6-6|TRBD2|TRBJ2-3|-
TGTGCCAGCACTCTTAGCGGGAGGACAGATACGCAGTATTTT
CASTLSGRTDTQYF
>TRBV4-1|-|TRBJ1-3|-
TGCGCCAGCAGCCAATCCCCCGGGAACTCTGGAAACACCATATATTTT
CASSQSPGNSGNTIYF
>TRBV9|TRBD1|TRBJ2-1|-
TGTGCCAGCAGCCCAACAGGGGCCTACAATGAGCAGTTCTTC
CASSPTGAYNEQFF
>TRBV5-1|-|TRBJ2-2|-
TGCGCCAGCAGCTTGGCGGGGTCGAACACCGGGGAGCTGTTTTTT
CASSLAGSNTGELFF
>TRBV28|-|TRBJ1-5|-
TGTGCCAGCATAGGGAGGGGCCCGAGGGTGGATCAGCCCCAGCATTTT
CASIGRGPRVDQPQHF
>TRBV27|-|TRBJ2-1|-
TGTGCCAGCAGTTTAACCCGGGACAACAATGAGCAGTTCTTC
CASSLTRDNNEQFF
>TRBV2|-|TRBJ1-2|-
TGTGCCAGCAGTGAAGAGGAACAGGCCCCGTTCTATGGCTACACCTTC
CASSEEEQAPFYGYTF
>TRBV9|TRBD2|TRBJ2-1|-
TGTGCCAGCAGCGCATCATACTCAGCGGGGGGGCTCAATGAGCAGTTCTTC
CASSASYSAGGLNEQFF
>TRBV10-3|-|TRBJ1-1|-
TGTGCCATCAACCCTCCTGGTGTAGCTTTCTTT
CAINPPGVAFF
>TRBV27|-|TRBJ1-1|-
TGTGCCAGCAGCCCCATTAGAGGGGTAGGCACTGAAGCTTTCTTT
CASSPIRGVGTEAFF
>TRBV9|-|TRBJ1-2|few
TGTGCCAGCAGCTCTAACTATGGCTACACCTTC
CASSSNYGYTF
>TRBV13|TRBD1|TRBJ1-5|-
TGTGCCAGCACCCTGGGACAGGGCGGGCAGCCCCAGCATTTT
CASTLGQGGQPQHF
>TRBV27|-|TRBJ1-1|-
TGTGCCAGCAGTTTATCTCCGCCCACTGAAGCTTTCTTT
CASSLSPPTEAFF
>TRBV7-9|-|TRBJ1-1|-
TGTGCCAGCAGCTTATCCCGAAGGGGCCCTGAAGCTTTCTTT
CASSLSRRGPEAFF
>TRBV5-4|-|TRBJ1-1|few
TGTGCCAGCGTTGTAGAACCGGTATTGGCGGGCACTGAAGCTTTCTTT
CASVVEPVLAGTEAFF
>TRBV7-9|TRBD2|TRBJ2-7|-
TGTGCCAGCAGCTGGCCGGGACTAACATACGAGCAGTACTTC
CASSWPGLTYEQYF
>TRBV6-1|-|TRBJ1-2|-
TGTGCCTACGGGGGGGATTGGGACTATGGCTACACCTTC
CAYGGDWDYGYTF
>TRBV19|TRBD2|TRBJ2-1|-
TGTGCCAGTAGTCTAGCGGCAGATGAGCAGTTCTTC
CASSLAADEQFF
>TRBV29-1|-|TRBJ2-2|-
TGCAGCGTTGAAGGTAACACCGGGGAGCTGTTTTTT
CSVEGNTGELFF
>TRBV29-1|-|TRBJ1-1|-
TGCAGCGTTGATGAGGCAGTATTGAACACTGAAGCTTTCTTT
CSVDEAVLNTEAFF
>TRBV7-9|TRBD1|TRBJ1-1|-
TGTGCCAGCAGCTTAGCGACAGGGGGGCCTGAAGCTTTCTTT
CASSLATGGPEAFF
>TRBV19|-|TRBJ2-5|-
TGTGCCAGTAGTATCGGGGCGGGGGCCCAAGAGACCCAGTACTTC
CASSIGAGAQETQYF
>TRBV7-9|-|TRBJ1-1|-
TGTGCCAGCAGCTCACTCTACATCAACACTGAAGCTTTCTTT
CASSSLYINTEAFF
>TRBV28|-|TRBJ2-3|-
TGTGCCAGCAGACCCAGACAGCACTCACACACAGATACGCAGTATTTT
CASRPRQHSHTDTQYF
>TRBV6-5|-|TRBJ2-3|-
TGTGCCAGCAGTTACTCGAGTCTCAGCAGCACAGATACGCAGTATTTT
CASSYSSLSSTDTQYF
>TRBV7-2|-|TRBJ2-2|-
TGTGCCAGCAGCCCCGGACTCTACACCGGGGAGCTGTTTTTT
CASSPGLYTGELFF
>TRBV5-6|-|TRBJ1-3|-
TGTGCCAGCAGTTGGACGCCGACAGGAAACACCATATATTTT
CASSWTPTGNTIYF
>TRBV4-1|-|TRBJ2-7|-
TGCGCCAGCAGCCAAGGGACGGCAGGTTGGGAGCAGTACTTC
CASSQGTAGWEQYF
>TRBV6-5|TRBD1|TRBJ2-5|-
TGTGCCACCGGACAGGGGCCAGGGGGGGGCCAGTACTTC
CATGQGPGGGQYF
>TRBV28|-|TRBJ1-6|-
TGTGCCAGCAGTTTTCCGGGGAAGGCCCTCCACTTT
CASSFPGKALHF